The 29 T cell receptor beta chains below come from one sample, sequenced in a study of beta chain features in type 1 diabetes. General observations from the study: Moderate but significant shortening of TCRB CDR3s was recorded in all four CD4+ subsets from Type 1 diabetes patients.

Since all of the isolated RNA was reverse transcribed, expressed TCRB transcripts were what got sequenced. Profiled with immunoSEQ multiplex PCR; TCRdb holds only in-frame clones, not every one. Of about 120,000 clones listed, roughly 17% were seen once; the top ten hold 2% to 3%. Their recognized antigens are unknown. Sequencing was performed on central memory CD4+ T cells from blood. The receptor set was obtained from a man in his late teens or twenties with type 1 diabetes.

The rearrangement links TRBV6-5 to TRBJ2-3; TRBD2 might be the D (5 bases). CDR3 length equals 16 residues. Germline lookup yields CDR1 MNHEY and CDR2 SVGAGI. V was clipped by 0 bases and J by 5 bases, with 15 bases between them. The chain's CDR3 is CASSYSRGSQVDTQYF. The CDR3 DNA reads TGTGCCAGCAGTTACTCCAGAGGGTCCCAGGTAGATACGCAGTATTTT.

In this sample, this clone turned up a few times. The chain recombines TRBV18 with TRBJ2-3; 7 positions match TRBD1. J was trimmed by 1 base and V by 5 bases; bases with no gene match: 6. Germline CDR1 and CDR2: KGHSH and LQKENI. The CDR3 length is 15 residues. The CDR3 coding sequence is TGTGCCAGCTCATCACAGGGGTGGGGCACAGATACGCAGTATTTT. Amino acid sequence: CASSSQGWGTDTQYF. Full variable domain (missing parts from reference TRBV18 and TRBJ2-3): NAGVMQNPRHLVRRRGQEARLRCSPMKGHSHVYWYRQLPEEGLKFMVYLQKENIIDESGMPKERFSAEFPKEGPSILRIQQVVRGDSAAYFCASSSQGWGTDTQYFGPGTRLTVL.

This clone was counted between two and nine times. The J gene is TRBJ2-5, the V gene TRBV28, with D tentatively TRBD1 (6 bases). This CDR3 spans 14 amino acids. Trimming took off 6 bases at V and 5 bases at J, with 16 bases between the two ends. Per the germline V gene, CDR1 is MDHEN and CDR2 is SYDVKM. The CDR3 DNA follows: TGTGCCAGCAGCCTCAGGGGAATTGGTGAGACCCAGTACTTC. Its translation is CASSLRGIGETQYF. Filled out from reference TRBV28 and TRBJ2-5, the complete variable domain reads DVKVTQSSRYLVKRTGEKVFLECVQDMDHENMFWYRQDPGLGLRLIYFSYDVKMKEKGDIPEGYSVSREKKERFSLILESASTNQTSMYLCASSLRGIGETQYFGPGTRLLVL.

The V gene is TRBV18, the J gene TRBJ2-1; 8 bases are shared with TRBD1. Losses at the gene ends were 6 bases for V and 0 bases for J; bases not matched to a gene: 7. Germline CDR1 and CDR2: KGHSH and LQKENI. The CDR3 runs to 16 residues. This CDR3 is CASSLNRGSSYNEQFF. The CDR3 region has the DNA TGTGCCAGCTCTCTTAACAGGGGGTCCTCCTACAATGAGCAGTTCTTC.

This clone was seen repeatedly, ten times or more. V is TRBV4-3 and J is TRBJ2-2; no reliable D call. V was pared by 0 bases and J by 7 bases, with 6 bases between. Germline V lookup: CDR1 LGHNA, CDR2 YSLEER. CDR3 size: 13 residues. CDR3 amino acids: CASSQDLGGELFF. The DNA for the CDR3 is TGCGCCAGCAGCCAAGATCTAGGCGGGGAGCTGTTTTTT.

The chain links TRBV30 to TRBJ2-5; possibly TRBD1 for D (5 bases). This CDR3 is 12 amino acids long. The germline gives CDR1 GTSNPN, CDR2 SVGIG (reference sequence). V gave up 1 base and J gave up 3 bases, with 6 bases separating them. CDR3 nucleotides: TGTGCCTGGAGTGAAGGGGAAGAGACCCAGTACTTC. Its protein is CAWSEGEETQYF.

The V call is TRBV5-1, the J call TRBJ1-1, with D maybe TRBD1 (6 bases). The CDR3 is 14 amino acids. The germline V gene encodes CDR1 SGHRS and CDR2 YFSETQ. V lost 6 bases to trimming and J lost 1 base, with 13 bases between them. This CDR3 reads CASTRKGENTEAFF. The CDR3 region has the DNA TGCGCCAGCACCAGAAAGGGGGAGAACACTGAAGCTTTCTTT.

This chain connects TRBV7-2 to TRBJ2-7; TRBD2 aligns across 9 bases. V was pared by 8 bases and J by 1 base, with 9 bases of the junction left unmatched. Germline CDR1 SGHTA, CDR2 FQGNSA. The CDR3 runs to 15 residues. In DNA form, the CDR3 reads TGTGCCAGCTCCGGCGGGCTAGCGGGGTCCTACGAGCAGTACTTC. Translating gives CASSGGLAGSYEQYF.

This chain connects TRBV1 to TRBJ2-3; TRBD2, the table's D call, was not compared with the DNA. TRBV1 represents a pseudogene. This CDR3 region has 16 residues. The CDR3 protein is CTSSQDIAGGRDTQYF. In nucleotides, the CDR3 is TGCACCAGCAGCCAAGACATAGCGGGAGGGAGGGATACGCAGTATTTT.

The CDR3 loop reads CASSQGQGYGYTF. In nucleotides, the CDR3 is TGTGCCAGCAGCCAGGGACAGGGCTATGGCTACACCTTC. This rearrangement joins TRBV7-2 to TRBJ1-2, with 9 bases lining up with TRBD1. J lost 4 bases, V lost 5 bases, and 2 bases had no gene match. The CDR3 loop spans 13 amino acids. CDR1 and CDR2 (germline): SGHTA, FQGNSA.

The gene calls are TRBV27 and TRBJ1-2; D not certain. Germline V CDR1 and CDR2: MNHEY, SMNVEV (reference sequence). The length of the CDR3 is 13 residues. V lost 8 bases and J lost 2, with 12 bases in between. The CDR3, as DNA: TGTGCCAGCCAGCCCTCAGAAAACTATGGCTACACCTTC. Translated: CASQPSENYGYTF.

This clone showed up many times. This chain connects TRBV28 to TRBJ2-1; a possible D gene is TRBD2 (5 bases). The CDR3 runs to 15 residues. Germline V gives CDR1 MDHEN, CDR2 SYDVKM. Trimming took off 5 bases at V and 0 bases at J, with 11 bases between the two ends. The CDR3 reads CASSHELGSYNEQFF. DNA for the CDR3: TGTGCCAGCAGTCACGAACTAGGCTCCTACAATGAGCAGTTCTTC.

This clone was seen a few times. The CDR3: CASSVQVSTEAFF. As DNA, the CDR3 is TGTGCCAGCAGCGTACAGGTTAGCACTGAAGCTTTCTTT. The rearrangement joins TRBV9 to TRBJ1-1; D not resolved. The CDR3 loop spans 13 amino acids. V lost 1 base and J lost 4, with 8 bases in between. CDR1 is SGDLS, CDR2 YYNGEE, per germline.

The sample holds a few counts of this clone. The chain couples TRBV7-9 to TRBJ2-1, with 8 nucleotides matching TRBD1. In germline, CDR1 is SEHNR, CDR2 FQNEAQ (reference sequence). The V segment lost 5 bases and the J segment 11 bases; nucleotides outside the gene matches: 8. The length of the CDR3 is 13 residues. DNA of the CDR3: TGTGCCAGCAGCACCGGACAGGGTTTCAAGCAGTTCTTC. As protein: CASSTGQGFKQFF. Drawing the rest from reference TRBV7-9 and TRBJ2-1, the complete variable domain is DTGVSQNPRHKITKRGQNVTFRCDPISEHNRLYWYRQTLGQGPEFLTYFQNEAQLEKSRLLSDRFSAERPKGSFSTLEIQRTEQGDSAMYLCASSTGQGFKQFFGPGTRLTVL.

In its sample, this clone was seen many times. The chain carries TRBV6-5 and TRBJ2-4, with 7 nucleotides matching TRBD1. This CDR3 has 11 amino acids. Unmatched junction bases numbered 3, after V lost 2 bases and J lost 14 bases. CDR1 is MNHEY, CDR2 SVGAGI, per germline. The CDR3 DNA sequence: TGTGCCAGCAGTTACCAGGACAGGAAGTACTTC. This sequence encodes CASSYQDRKYF.

Only a few counts were recorded for this clone. The chain has TRBV9 and TRBJ2-1; 9 bases map to TRBD2. CDR1 SGDLS and CDR2 YYNGEE come from the germline V gene. V shed 3 bases, J shed 7 bases, and the junction held 11 bases outside the gene matches. CDR3 size: 16 residues. The CDR3 DNA reads as TGTGCCAGCAGCGCCGCCCCAGCGGGAGGAAGAAATGAGCAGTTCTTC. Its protein product is CASSAAPAGGRNEQFF.

V and J are TRBV19 and TRBJ1-2; D call uncertain. This CDR3 spans 12 amino acids. The germline V and J ends were trimmed by 7 bases and 8 bases, with 14 bases remaining between them. Germline V gene lookup returns CDR1 LNHDA and CDR2 SQIVND (reference sequence). The CDR3 sequence is CASKQVYQGYTF. The DNA for the CDR3 is TGTGCCAGTAAGCAAGTTTACCAGGGCTACACCTTC.

This clone occurred a few times. The CDR3 coding sequence is TGTGCCAGCAGCTTTGGACAGGGGCGACAAGAGACCCAGTACTTC. It yields the protein CASSFGQGRQETQYF. This chain links TRBV7-8 with TRBJ2-5; 9 positions agree with TRBD1. This CDR3 is 15 amino acids long. The trim removed 3 bases at V and 2 bases at J, leaving 4 bases unmatched. Germline CDR1 is SGHVS and CDR2 is FQNEAQ.

This clone has more than one count but fewer than ten. The CDR3 spells CASSQQGGETQYF. CDR3 sequence (DNA): TGCGCCAGCAGCCAACAAGGGGGGGAGACCCAGTACTTC. The chain recombines TRBV4-1 with TRBJ2-5; D may be TRBD1 or TRBD2 (6 bases each). Between the trimmed V and J ends, which lost 2 bases and 5 bases, there was a span of 9 bases. This CDR3 is built from 13 residues. Germline V gene sequence: CDR1 MGHRA, CDR2 YSYEKL.

As for this clone: Compared with germline, one end of the junction differs, possibly owing to a read error. The J gene is TRBJ1-3, the V gene TRBV5-1; 8 positions match TRBD1. The V gene's germline CDR1 is SGHRS and CDR2 YFSETQ. The CDR3 is made up of 17 amino acids. The CDR3 DNA reads as TGCTCCAGCAGCTTACAAGGACAGGGATTGAGCGGAAACACCATATATTTT. Amino acid sequence: CSSSLQGQGLSGNTIYF.

This clone occurred many times. The chain joins TRBV28 to TRBJ1-2; 9 nucleotides match TRBD1. V was clipped by 6 bases and J by 5 bases; unmatched bases: 4. This CDR3 spans 13 amino acids. CDR1 and CDR2 (germline): MDHEN, SYDVKM. The CDR3 here is CASSLGQGYGYTF. In nucleotides, the CDR3 is TGTGCCAGCAGCCTGGGACAGGGTTATGGCTACACCTTC.

The V gene is TRBV5-4, the J gene TRBJ2-5; TRBD2 is a possible D gene (5 bases). Germline V CDR1 and CDR2: SGHNT, YYREEE (reference sequence). The V end was cut by 1 base, the J end by 3 bases, with 10 bases between. The CDR3 sequence is 14 residues long. This chain's CDR3 is CASSLSGMKETQYF. In DNA, the CDR3 is TGTGCCAGCAGCTTGTCCGGGATGAAAGAGACCCAGTACTTC. Variable domain in full (rest from reference TRBV5-4 and TRBJ2-5): ETGVTQSPTHLIKTRGQQVTLRCSSQSGHNTVSWYQQALGQGPQFIFQYYREEENGRGNFPPRFSGLQFPNYSSELNVNALELDDSALYLCASSLSGMKETQYFGPGTRLLVL.

Points on this clone: One end of the junction does not line up with germline, which may come from a read error. The chain has TRBV27 and TRBJ2-7, with TRBD1 identical over 7 bases. There are 15 residues in the CDR3. Germline CDR1 is MNHEY and CDR2 is SMNVEV (reference sequence). This CDR3 is CASRLWPQGDYEQYF. CDR3 nucleotides: TGTGCCAGCAGATTATGGCCCCAGGGGGACTACGAGCAGTACTTC.

This clone was counted only a few times. This rearrangement joins TRBV7-2 to TRBJ1-6; tentatively, D is TRBD1 (5 bases). This CDR3 region has 15 residues. Between the trimmed V and J ends, which lost 4 bases and 12 bases, there was a span of 19 bases. Germline V gene sequence: CDR1 SGHTA, CDR2 FQGNSA. CDR3 coding DNA: TGTGCCAGCAGCTCCCAGGGCGTCGACGCTGGACCCCTCCACTTT. It translates to CASSSQGVDAGPLHF.

This clone has just one count. The chain couples TRBV28 to TRBJ1-1, with a tentative D call TRBD1 (6 bases). The length of the CDR3 is 12 residues. V lost 1 base and J lost 8, with 8 bases in between. Germline CDR1 and CDR2: MDHEN and SYDVKM. CDR3 sequence (DNA): TGTGCCAGCAGTTTATACGGACAGGAAGCTTTCTTT. It translates to CASSLYGQEAFF.

CDR3 amino acids: CASSTGQGGNSPLHF. The CDR3 bases are TGTGCCAGCAGCACGGGACAGGGGGGCAATTCACCCCTCCACTTT. V gene TRBV7-2 combines with J gene TRBJ1-6; the match to TRBD1 covers 11 bases. Germline values: CDR1 SGHTA, CDR2 FQGNSA. After removal of 5 bases from V and 7 bases from J, the junction contained 4 bases not matched to a gene. The CDR3 totals 15 residues.

This clone appeared many times. The chain combines TRBV6-1 with TRBJ2-5, with unresolved D. The germline V and J ends were trimmed by 6 bases and 7 bases, with 12 bases remaining between them. The germline CDR1 and CDR2 sequences are MNHNS and SASEGT. CDR3 length: 12 amino acids. Written as DNA, the CDR3 is TGTGCCAGCAGAGCTAGAACTGGGACCCAGTACTTC. Translation: CASRARTGTQYF.

This clone was detected only a few times. This chain uses TRBV7-2 with TRBJ2-5; 10 bases align to TRBD2. The CDR3 consists of 18 residues. The V segment lost 2 bases and the J segment 2 bases; nucleotides outside the gene matches: 11. CDR1 is SGHTA, CDR2 FQGNSA, per germline. The CDR3 region is CASSLRLGSGREQETQYF. DNA for the CDR3: TGTGCCAGCAGCTTACGGTTAGGAAGCGGGAGGGAGCAAGAGACCCAGTACTTC.

This rearrangement joins TRBV4-1 to TRBJ2-2; D is undetermined. The CDR3 has 17 amino acids. CDR1 and CDR2 from the germline V gene are MGHRA and YSYEKL. V gave up 1 base and J gave up 3 bases, with 15 bases separating them. The CDR3 nucleotides read TGCGCCAGCAGCCAAGGGTTCCGACCGGCGGACACCGGGGAGCTGTTTTTT. Protein product: CASSQGFRPADTGELFF.